This TCR beta chain appears in the sequencing data of a study of CD8+CD57+ T cells in acquired aplastic anemia. Study findings and constraints: Patients and controls turned out to have roughly 29 CD8+ CDR3 sequences in common.

In regard to this clonotype: The antigen is unknown. As the CDR3 is not closed by the conserved phenylalanine or tryptophan, this likely results from a read error. The limits of the CDR3 on the DNA are not certain, so only TCRdb's listed CDR3 is given.

Sequencing involved patients with CD8+CD57+ cell expansion previously shown by flow cytometry. The study profiled TCR beta VDJ and CDR3 using genomic DNA as template. Each CDR3 protein is one row after TCRdb ran MiXCR on the reads. The table has around 250,000 distinct CDR3 sequences, approximately 86% seen once. The CDR3 has 15 residues if both end residues are counted. Germline lookup yields CDR1 SNHLY and CDR2 FYNNEI. The chain has TRBV2 and TRBJ2-3; the table names TRBD1, a call not compared with the DNA. The material sequenced was sorted CD4+, CD8+, or CD8+CD57+ T cells (not recorded which) from PBMCs. This TCR was sampled from a human donor with aplastic anemia. CDR3 sequence reads: CASSDGGSRVQLYEL.